A single sample gave rise to the 18 T cell receptor beta chains below, sequenced in a study of early T cells in non-severe SARS-CoV-2 infection. TCRdb re-called the 5' RACE reads with MiXCR, one entry per CDR3 protein. The table records 55,000 to 70,000 distinct CDR3 sequences, around 11% of them present only once. Material: whole blood, obtained at baseline. Every receptor here comes from an adult who was a healthcare worker with PCR-confirmed SARS-CoV-2 infection or an uninfected control (not recorded which). The donor label of this sample is uncertain.

This clonotype was counted a single time. The chain uses TRBV20-1 and TRBJ1-1; 7 bases match TRBD1. The CDR3 is 14 amino acids. The germline V gene has CDR1 DFQATT and CDR2 SNEGSKA (reference sequence). The V gene end was trimmed by 0 bases and the J gene end by 11 bases; junction bases not matched to a gene: 12. The CDR3 protein is CSARDPAQGERAFF. In nucleotides, the CDR3 is TGCAGTGCTAGAGACCCGGCCCAGGGGGAGAGGGCTTTCTTT.

This sequence joins TRBV6-1 and TRBJ2-7, with 8 bases lining up with TRBD1. Per the germline V gene, CDR1 is MNHNS and CDR2 is SASEGT. J was trimmed by 3 bases and V by 6 bases; bases with no gene match: 4. The CDR3 loop spans 13 amino acids. CDR3 sequence: CASREQGVYEQYV. CDR3 bases: TGTGCCAGCAGGGAACAGGGGGTCTACGAGCAGTACGTC.

The gene calls are TRBV7-6 and TRBJ2-1; 9 bases are a match to TRBD2. Germline CDR1 is SGHVS and CDR2 is FNYEAQ. This CDR3 region has 14 residues. V lost 8 bases, J lost 8 bases, and 10 bases stayed unmatched. The DNA of the CDR3 is TGTGCCAGCGGTGGGGGACTAGCCGGCGATGAGCAGTTCTTC. Encoded protein: CASGGGLAGDEQFF.

Note on this clonotype: A much larger clone differs from this one at a single base, so this may be a read error. The chain is built from TRBV3-1 and TRBJ2-7; 10 nucleotides match TRBD1. Germline CDR1 reads LGHDT; CDR2 reads YNNKEL (reference sequence). There are 15 residues in the CDR3. Trimming took 3 bases from V and 9 from J; bases not matched to a gene: 11. Here the CDR3 reads CASSQPGQGIDGQYV. In DNA form, the CDR3 reads TGTGCCAGCAGCCAGCCGGGACAGGGGATTGACGGGCAGTACGTC.

This clonotype was seen repeatedly, ten times or more. The chain is built from TRBV6-5 and TRBJ1-2, with 8 nucleotides matching TRBD1. The length of the CDR3 is 14 residues. Per germline, CDR1 MNHEY and CDR2 SVGAGI. J was trimmed by 0 bases and V by 10 bases; bases with no gene match: 7. CDR3 bases: TGTGCCACCGGGGAGGACAGGGCTAACTATGGCTACACCTTC. This sequence encodes CATGEDRANYGYTF.

This clonotype was picked up a small number of times. The chain couples TRBV18 to TRBJ2-7, with D possibly TRBD1 on 6 matching bases. CDR1 KGHSH and CDR2 LQKENI come from the germline V gene. The CDR3 runs 13 residues. V was shortened by 4 bases and J by 4 bases, with 11 bases between the two germline ends. The CDR3 is CASSLGQKYEQYV. The CDR3, as DNA: TGTGCCAGCTCACTCGGACAGAAGTACGAGCAGTACGTC.

The chain links TRBV12-3 or TRBV12-4 to TRBJ1-2; D remains ambiguous. V was pared by 5 bases and J by 4 bases, with 20 bases between. The CDR3 loop spans 16 amino acids. CDR3 loop: CASSPRVGEGVYGYTF. The CDR3 coding sequence is TGTGCCAGCAGTCCAAGGGTCGGGGAGGGCGTCTATGGCTACACCTTC.

This chain uses TRBV12-3 or TRBV12-4 with TRBJ1-1; the match to TRBD1 covers 8 bases. Germline trimming cut 1 base from V and 5 bases from J; bases unmatched to any gene: 3. CDR3 size: 14 residues. The CDR3 coding sequence is TGTGCCAGCAGTTTAGGGACAGGGATTACTGAAGCTTTCTTT. Its translation is CASSLGTGITEAFF.

The sample holds many counts of this clonotype. The chain combines TRBV27 with TRBJ1-4; D may be TRBD1 (6 bases). The length of the CDR3 is 14 residues. The germline CDR1 and CDR2 sequences are MNHEY and SMNVEV (reference sequence). V was shortened by 5 bases and J by 3 bases, with 10 bases between the two germline ends. CDR3 protein: CASSTRGPNEKLFF. CDR3 DNA: TGTGCCAGCAGTACCAGGGGCCCTAATGAAAAACTGTTTTTT.

This chain connects TRBV5-1 to TRBJ2-1; 11 positions agree with TRBD1. From germline, CDR1 is SGHRS and CDR2 YFSETQ. The CDR3 has 15 residues. V lost 4 bases, J lost 7 bases, and 7 bases stayed unmatched. The CDR3 nucleotides read TGCGCCAGCAGCCGGAGGACAGGGGGCGGGAATGAGCAGTTCTTC. It translates to CASSRRTGGGNEQFF.

In DNA, the CDR3 is TGTGCCAGCAGTTCGGGCTCCAGCTCCTACGAGCAGTACGTC. Protein product: CASSSGSSSYEQYV. The V gene is TRBV28, the J gene TRBJ2-7; D is ambiguous. Germline V CDR1 and CDR2: MDHEN, SYDVKM. CDR3 length: 14 residues. The V end was cut by 4 bases, the J end by 0 bases, with 10 bases between.

The CDR3 loop is CASSPRSGGETQYF. The CDR3 DNA sequence: TGTGCCAGCAGCCCACGATCGGGGGGCGAGACCCAGTACTTC. This chain connects TRBV7-6 to TRBJ2-5; D may be TRBD2 (7 bases). CDR3 length equals 14 residues. Trimming cost V 5 bases and J 5 bases, with 15 bases left between them. Germline V gene lookup returns CDR1 SGHVS and CDR2 FNYEAQ.

This clonotype showed up just a few times. The chain couples TRBV10-1 to TRBJ2-5; the D gene is possibly TRBD1 (6 bases). Germline V gene sequence: CDR1 WNHNN, CDR2 SYGVQD (reference sequence). V was cut by 11 bases and J by 0 bases, with 16 bases left in between. This CDR3 has 14 amino acids. CDR3 nucleotide sequence: TGCGCCGACCTCCGGGACAAGTACCAAGAGACCCAGTACTTC. This sequence encodes CADLRDKYQETQYF.

The table lists this clonotype with a few counts. The rearrangement joins TRBV9 to TRBJ2-7; 9 nucleotides line up with TRBD1. Germline CDR1 and CDR2: SGDLS and YYNGEE. The CDR3 sequence is 14 residues long. V lost 9 bases and J lost 6; bases outside the gene matches: 13. The CDR3 region is CATTPGQGSREQYV. The DNA for the CDR3 is TGTGCCACCACTCCGGGACAGGGTTCCCGCGAGCAGTACGTC.

This clonotype was seen a handful of times. V usage is TRBV18 and J usage is TRBJ2-2, with D tentatively TRBD1 (5 bases). CDR1 is KGHSH, CDR2 LQKENI, per germline. V lost 1 base and J lost 7, with 16 bases in between. The CDR3 is 16 residues long. The CDR3: CASSPRGQGNVGELFF. The CDR3 DNA sequence: TGTGCCAGCTCACCACGAGGCCAGGGAAACGTCGGGGAGCTGTTTTTT.

The rearrangement uses TRBV11-1 and TRBJ1-1; D gene uncertain. V lost 6 bases to trimming and J lost 1 base, with 6 bases between them. This CDR3 contains 12 residues. From germline, CDR1 is SGHAT and CDR2 FQDESV (reference sequence). The CDR3 DNA reads TGTGCCAGCAGTACAGAGAACACTGAAGCTTTCTTT. Protein: CASSTENTEAFF.

This clonotype has a handful of counts. The rearrangement joins TRBV24-1 to TRBJ2-3, with D maybe TRBD2 (5 bases). The germline V gene encodes CDR1 KGHDR and CDR2 SFDVKD. This CDR3 contains 12 residues. V lost 9 bases and J lost 4, with 10 bases in between. CDR3 in amino acids: CATGEFADTQYF. DNA for the CDR3: TGTGCCACCGGGGAGTTCGCAGATACGCAGTATTTT.

The rearrangement links TRBV2 to TRBJ1-6, with D hard to call. Deletions cut 3 bases from V and 10 bases from J, with 13 bases between. Germline values: CDR1 SNHLY, CDR2 FYNNEI. The CDR3 length is 14 residues. The CDR3 loop is CASSEDGRASPLHF. As DNA, the CDR3 is TGTGCCAGCAGTGAGGACGGGAGGGCGTCACCCCTCCACTTT.